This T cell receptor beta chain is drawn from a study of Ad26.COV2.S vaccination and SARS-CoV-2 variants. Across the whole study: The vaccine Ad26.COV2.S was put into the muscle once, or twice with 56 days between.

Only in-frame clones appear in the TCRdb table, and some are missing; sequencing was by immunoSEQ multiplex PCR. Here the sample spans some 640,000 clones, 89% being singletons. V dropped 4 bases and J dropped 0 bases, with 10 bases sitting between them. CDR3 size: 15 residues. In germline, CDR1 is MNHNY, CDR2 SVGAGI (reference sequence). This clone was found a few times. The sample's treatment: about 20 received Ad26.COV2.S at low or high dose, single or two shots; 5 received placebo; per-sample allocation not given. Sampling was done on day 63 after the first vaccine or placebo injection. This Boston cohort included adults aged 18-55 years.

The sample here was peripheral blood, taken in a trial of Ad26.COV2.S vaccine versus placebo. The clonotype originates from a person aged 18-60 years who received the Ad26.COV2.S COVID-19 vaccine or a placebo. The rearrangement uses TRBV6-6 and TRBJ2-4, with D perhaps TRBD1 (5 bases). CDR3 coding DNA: TGTGCCAGCAGTTCCGTGACAGTAGCCAAAAACATTCAGTACTTC. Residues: CASSSVTVAKNIQYF.